Listed here are 28 T cell receptor beta chains from one sample, sequenced in a study of shared clonotypes between healthy human individuals. The data were produced by immunoSEQ multiplex PCR, yet TCRdb's version contains in-frame clones alone and is incomplete. Of fewer than 1.8 million clones in the sample, approximately 98.5% were seen once. Sequencing input: naive CD4+ T cells sorted from blood. Sample subset: CD45RA+ positively selected. These receptors came from a man aged 30 to 39 in good health.

The rearrangement joins TRBV11-1 to TRBJ1-4, with TRBD1 as a possible D gene (5 bases). This CDR3 has 16 residues. The germline gives CDR1 SGHAT, CDR2 FQDESV (reference sequence). Trimming left V 1 base short and J 10 bases short, with 19 bases between. The CDR3 DNA sequence: TGTGCCAGCAGCTTAGATTTGGGGACCGCCGCTGGAAAACTGTTTTTT. Translating gives CASSLDLGTAAGKLFF.

This chain uses TRBV20-1 with TRBJ2-4; a weak D match, TRBD2 (5 bases). The CDR3 is 10 residues long. V dropped 6 bases and J dropped 10 bases, with 10 bases sitting between them. The germline gives CDR1 DFQATT, CDR2 SNEGSKA (reference sequence). The CDR3 bases are TGCAGTGCGCGGCGGGCGATTCAGTACTTC. It codes for CSARRAIQYF.

The chain carries TRBV29-1 and TRBJ2-1; D not resolved. The CDR3 extends over 13 amino acids. V lost 6 bases to trimming and J lost 3 bases, with 12 bases between them. CDR1 and CDR2 from the germline V gene are SQVTM and ANQGSEA. CDR3 residues: CSVRRPSYNEQFF. The DNA for the CDR3 is TGCAGCGTACGACGCCCCAGCTACAATGAGCAGTTCTTC.

The chain links TRBV7-2 to TRBJ2-7, with TRBD2 matching 9 bases. Looked up from germline, CDR1 is SGHTA and CDR2 is FQGNSA. V was pared by 5 bases and J by 2 bases, with 7 bases of the junction left unmatched. The CDR3 extends over 15 amino acids. Here the CDR3 DNA reads TGTGCCAGCAGCGTTAGCGGGAGCGCACCCTACGAGCAGTACTTC. As protein: CASSVSGSAPYEQYF.

This clone was counted once. This chain joins TRBV18 and TRBJ2-2, with D possibly being TRBD1 (5 bases). This CDR3 comprises 15 residues. CDR1 and CDR2 from the germline V gene are KGHSH and LQKENI. Trimming took 2 bases from V and 5 from J, leaving 12 bases between them. The CDR3 spells CASSPARVATGELFF. CDR3 sequence (DNA): TGTGCCAGCTCACCAGCCAGGGTAGCTACCGGGGAGCTGTTTTTT.

The V call is TRBV6-5, the J call TRBJ2-2; D is possibly TRBD1 (5 bases). V lost 6 bases, J lost 2 bases, and 10 bases lay in between. The CDR3 totals 14 residues. CDR1 and CDR2 (germline): MNHEY, SVGAGI. For the CDR3, the DNA is TGTGCCAGCAGGACAGAAGAAAACACCGGGGAGCTGTTTTTT. It is translated as CASRTEENTGELFF.

The chain combines TRBV9 with TRBJ2-1; D not resolved. V lost 0 bases, J lost 0 bases, and 13 bases lay in between. In germline, CDR1 is SGDLS, CDR2 YYNGEE. This CDR3 spans 17 amino acids. The CDR3 DNA is TGTGCCAGCAGCGTAGGAATGGCGCGATACTCCTACAATGAGCAGTTCTTC. Its translation is CASSVGMARYSYNEQFF.

The V and J genes are TRBV5-1 and TRBJ2-5; D possibly corresponds to TRBD1 (6 bases). CDR3 size: 15 residues. CDR1 SGHRS and CDR2 YFSETQ come from the germline V gene. V lost 0 bases, J lost 4 bases, and 13 bases lay in between. CDR3 in DNA: TGCGCCAGCAGCTTGGCCCCAGGGGTGAGAGAGACCCAGTACTTC. Encoded protein: CASSLAPGVRETQYF.

The chain carries TRBV25-1 and TRBJ2-5, with 8 bases lining up with TRBD2. There are 14 residues in the CDR3. CDR1 and CDR2 from the germline V gene are MGHDK and SYGVNS. J lost 5 bases, V lost 2 bases, and 4 bases had no gene match. Here the CDR3 reads CASSEPGGWETQYF. The CDR3 region has the DNA TGTGCCAGCAGTGAACCGGGGGGGTGGGAGACCCAGTACTTC.

This chain connects TRBV29-1 to TRBJ2-1; 9 bases agree with TRBD2. The CDR3 runs 17 residues. Germline values: CDR1 SQVTM, CDR2 ANQGSEA. Unmatched junction bases numbered 15, after V lost 4 bases and J lost 5 bases. The CDR3 is CSVVRLAGRSENNEQFF. Here the CDR3 DNA reads TGCAGCGTTGTACGTCTAGCGGGAAGGTCCGAGAACAATGAGCAGTTCTTC.

About this clone: Other DNA sequences of this sample code for an identical CDR3. The chain has TRBV9 and TRBJ2-2, with 8 bases fitting TRBD1. The CDR3 has 16 residues. Germline CDR1 SGDLS, CDR2 YYNGEE. V dropped 2 bases and J dropped 0; count of bases not matched to a gene: 3. DNA for the CDR3: TGTGCCAGCAGCGTTGTGGGACAGGCGAACACCGGGGAGCTGTTTTTT. Residues: CASSVVGQANTGELFF. The complete variable domain, with remaining parts taken from reference TRBV9 and TRBJ2-2, reads DSGVTQTPKHLITATGQRVTLRCSPRSGDLSVYWYQQSLDQGLQFLIQYYNGEERAKGNILERFSAQQFPDLHSELNLSSLELGDSALYFCASSVVGQANTGELFFGEGSRLTVL.

Concerning this clone itself: This specimen includes other DNA sequences encoding the same CDR3. The J gene is TRBJ2-3, the V gene TRBV5-1, with no clear D. Germline V CDR1 and CDR2: SGHRS, YFSETQ. V was shortened by 0 bases and J by 0 bases, with 8 bases between the two germline ends. The CDR3 is 15 amino acids. CDR3 loop: CASSLASGSTDTQYF. The CDR3, as DNA: TGCGCCAGCAGCTTGGCTTCTGGGAGCACAGATACGCAGTATTTT.

This sequence joins TRBV28 and TRBJ2-1; D remains ambiguous. Trimming took 7 bases from V and 4 from J, leaving 11 bases between them. CDR1 is MDHEN, CDR2 SYDVKM, per germline. The CDR3 extends over 13 amino acids. CDR3 nucleotide sequence: TGTGCCAGCATTACCTCCCAATACAATGAGCAGTTCTTC. Translating gives CASITSQYNEQFF.

The J gene is TRBJ2-5, the V gene TRBV10-3; D ambiguous. V dropped 0 bases and J dropped 4 bases, with 12 bases sitting between them. This CDR3 has 15 residues. Germline V gene data show CDR1 as ENHRY and CDR2 as SYGVKD. This CDR3 is CAISESKTAGETQYF. CDR3 coding DNA: TGTGCCATCAGTGAGTCGAAAACGGCCGGAGAGACCCAGTACTTC.

This chain joins TRBV15 and TRBJ2-7, with TRBD2 matching 7 bases. Trimming took 3 bases from V and 3 from J; bases not matched to a gene: 8. Looked up from germline, CDR1 is LNHNV and CDR2 is YYDKDF (reference sequence). CDR3 length equals 15 residues. The CDR3 spells CATSRFGPSGYEQYF. CDR3 in DNA: TGTGCCACCAGCAGGTTTGGGCCTAGCGGCTACGAGCAGTACTTC.

The chain employs TRBV6-1 and TRBJ1-5; maybe TRBD1 (6 bases). This CDR3 spans 15 amino acids. Per germline, CDR1 MNHNS and CDR2 SASEGT. Trimming stripped 1 base from V and 5 bases from J, with 12 bases between. The CDR3 DNA sequence: TGTGCCAGCAGTGAAGGGCAGGGGAGAGATCAGCCCCAGCATTTT. The encoded protein is CASSEGQGRDQPQHF.

The chain links TRBV25-1 to TRBJ2-7; D possibly corresponds to TRBD2 (6 bases). Germline-derived CDR1 and CDR2 are MGHDK and SYGVNS. The germline V and J ends were trimmed by 7 bases and 3 bases, with 19 bases remaining between them. The CDR3 is 15 residues long. This CDR3 reads CASTGGSSRDYEQYF. CDR3 sequence (DNA): TGTGCCAGCACCGGAGGGTCTAGCCGAGACTACGAGCAGTACTTC.

V and J are TRBV19 and TRBJ2-3; possibly TRBD1 or TRBD2 for D (5 bases each). The CDR3 covers 14 residues. Trimming stripped 5 bases from V and 1 base from J, with 10 bases between. The germline V gene has CDR1 LNHDA and CDR2 SQIVND (reference sequence). Written as DNA, the CDR3 is TGTGCCAGTAGTGGGGTGGGACGCACAGATACGCAGTATTTT. It yields the protein CASSGVGRTDTQYF.

This chain uses TRBV2 with TRBJ2-1, with 14 positions matching TRBD2. Germline V CDR1 and CDR2: SNHLY, FYNNEI. V trimming: 9 bases; J trimming: 9 bases; junction bases outside the gene matches: 10. CDR3 length equals 15 residues. The CDR3 DNA is TGTGCCAGTACTGGACTAGCGGGAGGCAGTGGTGAGCAGTTCTTC. Protein product: CASTGLAGGSGEQFF.

The rearrangement joins TRBV11-2 to TRBJ2-2; 7 nucleotides match TRBD1. The CDR3 has 18 residues. CDR1 SGHAT and CDR2 FQNNGV come from the germline V gene. Germline trimming cut 2 bases from V and 4 bases from J; bases unmatched to any gene: 13. CDR3 sequence reads: CASSLRPGTASVTGELFF. The CDR3 region has the DNA TGTGCCAGCAGCTTACGCCCCGGGACAGCCAGCGTCACCGGGGAGCTGTTTTTT.

The chain couples TRBV5-4 to TRBJ1-3; D not certain. The CDR3 spans 15 residues. Germline CDR1 is SGHNT and CDR2 is YYREEE (reference sequence). The ends were cut back, 0 bases at V and 4 bases at J, with 11 bases in the middle. The CDR3 sequence is CASSLEGPGGNTIYF. The CDR3, as DNA: TGTGCCAGCAGCTTGGAAGGGCCTGGAGGAAACACCATATATTTT.

The gene calls are TRBV30 and TRBJ1-4; the match to TRBD1 covers 7 bases. Germline V gene sequence: CDR1 GTSNPN, CDR2 SVGIG (reference sequence). The CDR3 contains 15 residues. The CDR3 DNA follows: TGTGCGACAAACGGCCCACAGGGGAGGCGCGAAAAACTGTTTTTT. Residues: CATNGPQGRREKLFF.

This chain joins TRBV28 and TRBJ1-1, with D tentatively TRBD1 (5 bases). V was clipped by 6 bases and J by 9 bases, with 14 bases between them. This CDR3 has 12 residues. Per germline, CDR1 MDHEN and CDR2 SYDVKM. The CDR3 loop is CASSPLGQQAFF. Written as DNA, the CDR3 is TGTGCCAGCAGCCCACTAGGACAACAAGCTTTCTTT.

Regarding this clone: The same CDR3 also results from other DNA sequences found in this sample. V usage is TRBV6-5 and J usage is TRBJ1-1, with D maybe TRBD1 (6 bases). Trimming removed 0 bases from V and 6 bases from J, with 8 bases in between. CDR3 size: 13 residues. Germline CDR1 is MNHEY and CDR2 is SVGAGI. The CDR3 loop is CASSYSQGSEAFF. CDR3 nucleotides: TGTGCCAGCAGTTACTCACAGGGATCTGAAGCTTTCTTT.

This chain joins TRBV6-1 and TRBJ1-2; possibly TRBD1 for D (5 bases). This CDR3 is built from 15 residues. Germline V gene lookup returns CDR1 MNHNS and CDR2 SASEGT. Trimming stripped 1 base from V and 4 bases from J, with 13 bases between. CDR3 nucleotide sequence: TGTGCCAGCAGTGAAGGATGGGGGGAAGGCTATGGCTACACCTTC. Its translation: CASSEGWGEGYGYTF.

The J gene is TRBJ2-3, the V gene TRBV27; D is unresolved. The CDR3 contains 15 residues. V lost 5 bases and J 0 bases, leaving 12 bases between the germline ends. Germline-derived CDR1 and CDR2 are MNHEY and SMNVEV (reference sequence). Here the CDR3 reads CASSRRESSTDTQYF. The CDR3 DNA follows: TGTGCCAGCAGTCGCCGAGAATCTAGCACAGATACGCAGTATTTT.

The chain joins TRBV7-9 to TRBJ2-3; 7 bases line up with TRBD1. There are 14 residues in the CDR3. Trimming took 4 bases from V and 4 from J; bases not matched to a gene: 5. Germline CDR1 and CDR2: SEHNR and FQNEAQ (reference sequence). CDR3: CASSSNRGPDTQYF. CDR3 DNA sequence: TGTGCCAGCAGCTCTAACAGGGGTCCAGATACGCAGTATTTT. Complete variable domain (other parts from reference TRBV7-9 and TRBJ2-3): DTGVSQNPRHKITKRGQNVTFRCDPISEHNRLYWYRQTLGQGPEFLTYFQNEAQLEKSRLLSDRFSAERPKGSFSTLEIQRTEQGDSAMYLCASSSNRGPDTQYFGPGTRLTVL.

The V and J genes are TRBV4-1 and TRBJ1-2, with 11 bases lining up with TRBD1. V gave up 0 bases and J gave up 8 bases; unmatched junction bases: 5. Germline-derived CDR1 and CDR2 are MGHRA and YSYEKL. The CDR3 consists of 15 residues. The CDR3 bases are TGCGCCAGCAGCCAAGACGGACAGGGGGCGCGAGGCTACACCTTC. Translating it yields CASSQDGQGARGYTF.